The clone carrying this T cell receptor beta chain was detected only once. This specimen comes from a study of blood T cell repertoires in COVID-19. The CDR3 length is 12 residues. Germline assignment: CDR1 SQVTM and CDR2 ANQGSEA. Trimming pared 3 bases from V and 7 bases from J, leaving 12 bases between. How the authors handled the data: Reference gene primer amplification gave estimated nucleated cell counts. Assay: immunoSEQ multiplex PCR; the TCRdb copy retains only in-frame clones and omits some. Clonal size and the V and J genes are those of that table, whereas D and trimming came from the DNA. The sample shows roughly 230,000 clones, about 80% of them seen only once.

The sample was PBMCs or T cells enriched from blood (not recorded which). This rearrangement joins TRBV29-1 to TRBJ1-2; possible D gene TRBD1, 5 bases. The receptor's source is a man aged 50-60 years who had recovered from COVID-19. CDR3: CSVDAQGSGYTF. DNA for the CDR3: TGCAGCGTTGACGCTCAGGGAAGTGGCTACACCTTC.